The subject of this entry is one TCR beta chain. This table comes from immunoSEQ multiplex PCR, and its TCRdb copy is limited to in-frame clones, with some not included. The data hold 35,000 to 50,000 clones, with roughly 96% observed a single time. These data are taken from a study of technical replicates of blood from a few donors. The V and J ends lost 4 bases and 8 bases respectively, with 17 bases between them. CDR1 is MDHEN and CDR2 is SYDVKM in the germline V gene. CDR3 size: 14 residues. The chain is built from TRBV28 and TRBJ1-1; tentatively, D is TRBD1 (6 bases). The specimen was T cells isolated from PBMCs. The TCR comes from a human donor in good health. The CDR3 nucleotides read TGTGCCAGCAGTTCCTTGAGGACAGTCCGAGAAGCTTTCTTT. Its translation: CASSSLRTVREAFF.